This T cell receptor beta chain was captured in a study of blood T cell repertoires in COVID-19. Study context: Whether acute or convalescent, the COVID-19 samples came from the United States, Italy and Spain. T cells, B-cell-depleted T cells, or PBMCs provided the cDNA or gDNA that served as material.

Germline-derived CDR1 and CDR2 are LGHDT and YNNKEL (reference sequence). CDR3 length: 15 residues. J was trimmed by 9 bases and V by 1 base; bases with no gene match: 9. Original handling: Reference gene primer amplification gave estimated nucleated cell counts. Data came from immunoSEQ multiplex PCR; TCRdb stores just in-frame clones and leaves some out. Clone size and the V and J calls come from that table; the DNA yielded D and trimming. The profile shows over 200,000 clones, around 82% of them singletons. Only one count was recorded for this clone. Sample: peripheral blood. V gene TRBV3-1 (or the pseudogene TRBV3-2) combines with J gene TRBJ2-1; TRBD1 matches at 7 bases. This TCR was sampled from a man aged 35 to 55 with active or convalescent COVID-19. The CDR3 DNA sequence: TGTGCCAGCAGCCAAGTGGGACAGCGACGGAGTGAGCAGTTCTTC. Translated, it gives CASSQVGQRRSEQFF.